The TCR beta chain described here comes from a study of vaccination effects on CD4 cells after COVID-19. The overall study: Post-vaccine sampling occurred a median 72 days after the second dose.

With 10 to 11 days of culture completed, CD4+ T cells were isolated. Two-dose vaccination with either BNT162b2 or mRNA-1273 was given to the participants. Having tested negative for nucleocapsid antibodies, the vaccine recipients showed no prior SARS-CoV-2 infection. General study results and limits: Only 1 of 255 vaccine-induced clones from healthy vaccinees cross-reacted with common cold coronaviruses.

On this clone: Its antigen remains unknown.

Produced via immunoSEQ multiplex PCR; TCRdb's table is partial and in-frame only. The sample consists of about 40,000 clones, 65% to 75% of them appearing once. This receptor was taken from a human donor who received a COVID-19 vaccine. The sequencing used CD4+ T cells from PBMCs cultured without peptide, collected after COVID-19 vaccination.

The CDR3 DNA reads TGTGCCAGCAGTCTATACTCTGAAGATACGCAGTATTTT. Protein product: CASSLYSEDTQYF. V is TRBV6-5 and J is TRBJ2-3, with D unresolved. Trimming took off 5 bases at V and 5 bases at J, with 11 bases between the two ends. CDR3 length: 13 residues. Germline CDR1 MNHEY, CDR2 SVGAGI.